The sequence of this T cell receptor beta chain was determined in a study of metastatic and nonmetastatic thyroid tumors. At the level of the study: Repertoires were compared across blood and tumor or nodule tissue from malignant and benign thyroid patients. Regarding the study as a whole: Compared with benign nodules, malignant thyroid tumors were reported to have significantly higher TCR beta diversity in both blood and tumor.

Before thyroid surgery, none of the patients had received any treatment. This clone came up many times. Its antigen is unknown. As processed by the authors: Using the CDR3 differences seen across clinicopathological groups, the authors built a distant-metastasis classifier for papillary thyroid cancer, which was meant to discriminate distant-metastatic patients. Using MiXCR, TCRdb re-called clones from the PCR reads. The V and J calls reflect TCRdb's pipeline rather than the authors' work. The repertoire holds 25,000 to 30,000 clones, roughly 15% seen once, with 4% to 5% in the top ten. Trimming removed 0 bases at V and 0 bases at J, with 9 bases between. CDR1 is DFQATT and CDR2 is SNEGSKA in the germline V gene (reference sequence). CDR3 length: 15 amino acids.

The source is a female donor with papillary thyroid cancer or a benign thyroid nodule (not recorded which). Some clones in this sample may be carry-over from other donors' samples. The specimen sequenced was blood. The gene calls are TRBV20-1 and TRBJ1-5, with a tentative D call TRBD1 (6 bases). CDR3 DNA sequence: TGCAGTGCTAGAGATCCAGGGGCTAGCAATCAGCCCCAGCATTTT. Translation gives CSARDPGASNQPQHF.